The TCR beta chain under discussion was sequenced for a study of shared clonotypes between healthy human individuals. In the naive CD8 group, cells lacked CD45RO and were positively selected for CCR7, so terminally differentiated effector memory CD45RA+ cells were left out. CDR3 size: 13 residues. Per germline, CDR1 MNHEY and CDR2 SVGAGI. J was trimmed by 8 bases and V by 2 bases; bases with no gene match: 2. In replicate PCRs of sorted subsets, roughly 200 ng DNA, approximately 30,000 T cell genomes, was used. TCRdb's table, derived via immunoSEQ multiplex PCR, lists solely in-frame clones and lacks some. The sample carries hundreds of thousands of clones, roughly 98% recorded once.

The receptor was isolated from a man younger than 40 in good health. The genes are TRBV6-5 and TRBJ1-2; 10 bases map to TRBD1. Source material: naive CD8+ T cells sorted from blood. For the CDR3, the DNA is TGTGCCAGCAGTTACGGGGACAGGGGAGGCTACACCTTC. Translation: CASSYGDRGGYTF.